Listed here are 32 T cell receptor beta chains from one sample, sequenced in a study of blood T cell repertoires in COVID-19. The table came from immunoSEQ multiplex PCR; TCRdb's copy has only in-frame clones and leaves some out. This table has about 320,000 clones, around 88% appearing once. The material sequenced was peripheral blood. These receptors were collected from a young woman with COVID-19, enrolled during active disease.

This clone was seen a few times. The rearrangement uses TRBV27 and TRBJ2-4, with 7 bases fitting TRBD1. CDR3 length: 14 residues. Germline CDR1 and CDR2: MNHEY and SMNVEV (reference sequence). The ends lost 6 bases at V and 7 bases at J; junction bases unmatched: 9. CDR3 protein: CASSHDRVSNIQYF. CDR3 DNA: TGTGCCAGCAGCCACGACAGGGTCAGCAACATTCAGTACTTC.

This clone showed up just once. This sequence joins TRBV5-6 and TRBJ1-3; D remains ambiguous. Germline values: CDR1 SGHDT, CDR2 YYEEEE. This CDR3 is built from 15 residues. V lost 3 bases to trimming and J lost 5 bases, with 15 bases between them. CDR3 residues: CASSSLGEGRNTIYF. CDR3 DNA sequence: TGTGCCAGCAGCTCTCTGGGCGAGGGCAGAAACACCATATATTTT.

Details on this clone: The identical CDR3 is also encoded by other nucleotide sequences in the sample. This sequence joins TRBV6-5 and TRBJ1-5, with 8 positions matching TRBD1. The CDR3 extends over 13 amino acids. The junction had 1 base not matched to a gene; V was cut back by 5 bases and J by 4 bases. From germline, CDR1 is MNHEY and CDR2 SVGAGI. The chain's CDR3 is CASSRQGNQPQHF. CDR3 sequence (DNA): TGTGCCAGCAGTAGACAGGGGAATCAGCCCCAGCATTTT.

This chain links TRBV25-1 with TRBJ2-3, with 7 positions matching TRBD1. This CDR3 contains 14 residues. Trimming at V came to 0 bases and at J to 3 bases, leaving 0 bases not matched to a gene. The V gene's germline CDR1 is MGHDK and CDR2 SYGVNS. CDR3 protein: CASSEYRGTDTQYF. The CDR3 region has the DNA TGTGCCAGCAGTGAATACAGGGGGACAGATACGCAGTATTTT.

Points on this clone: Other nucleotide sequences in the sample specify the same CDR3. The chain couples TRBV18 to TRBJ1-6; D may be TRBD1 (5 bases). Germline lookup yields CDR1 KGHSH and CDR2 LQKENI. This CDR3 contains 13 residues. V dropped 6 bases and J dropped 10 bases, with 13 bases sitting between them. CDR3 coding DNA: TGTGCCAGCTCCCCGGGGGGGGGATCACCCCTCCACTTT. Protein: CASSPGGGSPLHF.

V and J are TRBV4-2 and TRBJ2-7, with a weak D call TRBD2 (6 bases). Trimming shortened V by 1 base and J by 6 bases, and 16 bases separated the two germline ends. Germline loops: CDR1 LGHNA, CDR2 YNFKEQ. CDR3 length: 15 residues. CDR3 coding DNA: TGTGCCAGCAGCCAAGTGGAGGGTCCGCGTCCCGAGCAGTACTTC. Translated, it gives CASSQVEGPRPEQYF.

The chain carries TRBV7-2 and TRBJ2-3; 8 bases fit TRBD2. Unmatched junction bases numbered 10, after V lost 0 bases and J lost 2 bases. This CDR3 region has 18 residues. Germline-derived CDR1 and CDR2 are SGHTA and FQGNSA. CDR3 in amino acids: CASSLARVAGGITDTQYF. CDR3 sequence (DNA): TGTGCCAGCAGCTTAGCGCGGGTGGCGGGGGGAATCACAGATACGCAGTATTTT.

The chain employs TRBV2 and TRBJ2-5; D gene uncertain. Trimming removed 2 bases from V and 2 bases from J, with 12 bases in between. This CDR3 is built from 15 residues. CDR1 is SNHLY, CDR2 FYNNEI, per germline. CDR3 amino acids: CASSESPRLQETQYF. The CDR3 DNA is TGTGCCAGCAGTGAATCCCCGCGATTACAAGAGACCCAGTACTTC.

The chain is built from TRBV18 and TRBJ1-2, with 7 bases that match TRBD1. Germline loops: CDR1 KGHSH, CDR2 LQKENI. With 3 bases clipped from V and 5 bases from J, the junction kept 9 bases outside the gene matches. There are 15 residues in the CDR3. The CDR3 loop reads CASSPPGQLHYGYTF. CDR3 nucleotide sequence: TGTGCCAGCTCACCCCCGGGACAGCTTCATTATGGCTACACCTTC.

J is TRBJ1-5 and V is TRBV6-1; 8 positions agree with TRBD1. The V gene's germline CDR1 is MNHNS and CDR2 SASEGT. Trimming removed 4 bases from V and 0 bases from J; junction bases left unmatched: 5. The CDR3 covers 16 residues. The CDR3 bases are TGTGCCAGCAGTGGGACAGGGTGGTATAGCAATCAGCCCCAGCATTTT. Protein product: CASSGTGWYSNQPQHF.

The V and J genes are TRBV28 and TRBJ2-2; TRBD1 agrees at 7 bases. This CDR3 spans 17 amino acids. The V gene's germline CDR1 is MDHEN and CDR2 SYDVKM. J was trimmed by 0 bases and V by 1 base; bases with no gene match: 5. The CDR3 DNA reads TGTGCCAGCAGTTTATCACCGGGACAGTCGAACACCGGGGAGCTGTTTTTT. This encodes CASSLSPGQSNTGELFF.

The DNA of the CDR3 is TGTGCCAGCAGTGGGCAACCGGGGACAACTAGCTCTGGAAACACCATATATTTT. It translates to CASSGQPGTTSSGNTIYF. The V call is TRBV6-1, the J call TRBJ1-3; the D gene is possibly TRBD1 (6 bases). Germline loops: CDR1 MNHNS, CDR2 SASEGT. This CDR3 has 18 amino acids. Trimming stripped 4 bases from V and 0 bases from J, with 19 bases between.

This clone was recorded once. V gene TRBV3-1 (or the pseudogene TRBV3-2) combines with J gene TRBJ1-2; 12 bases align to TRBD1. V was pared by 10 bases and J by 6 bases, with 6 bases of the junction left unmatched. CDR1 is LGHDT, CDR2 YNNKEL, per germline (reference sequence). The CDR3 loop spans 13 amino acids. CDR3 bases: TGTGCCACCAGGGGGACAGGGGGCAATGGCTACACCTTC. Its protein is CATRGTGGNGYTF.

The DNA of the CDR3 is TGTGCCAGCACTTGGGGGGGGAGCAATGAGCAGTTCTTC. Residues: CASTWGGSNEQFF. The chain couples TRBV6-5 to TRBJ2-1; 7 positions agree with TRBD2. CDR3 size: 13 residues. CDR1 and CDR2 (germline): MNHEY, SVGAGI. Trimming removed 7 bases from V and 6 bases from J; junction bases left unmatched: 6.

V gene TRBV7-8 combines with J gene TRBJ2-1; tentative D call: TRBD2 (6 bases). The CDR3 spans 17 residues. Germline values: CDR1 SGHVS, CDR2 FQNEAQ. V dropped 2 bases and J dropped 6 bases, with 20 bases sitting between them. In nucleotides, the CDR3 is TGTGCCAGCAGCTTAACGGGGGTAGTTTTTTTAGGCAATGAGCAGTTCTTC. This gives the protein CASSLTGVVFLGNEQFF. Drawing the rest from reference TRBV7-8 and TRBJ2-1, the complete variable domain is GAGVSQSPRYKVAKRGQDVALRCDPISGHVSLFWYQQALGQGPEFLTYFQNEAQLDKSGLPSDRFFAERPEGSVSTLKIQRTQQEDSAVYLCASSLTGVVFLGNEQFFGPGTRLTVL.

This clone was observed once. This chain uses TRBV7-2 with TRBJ1-5; a possible D gene is TRBD1 (5 bases). V lost 3 bases, J lost 0 bases, and 9 bases lay in between. The CDR3 loop spans 15 amino acids. Germline CDR1 is SGHTA and CDR2 is FQGNSA. In nucleotides, the CDR3 is TGTGCCAGCAGCTTGCGACAGACTAGCAATCAGCCCCAGCATTTT. Translated: CASSLRQTSNQPQHF.

The chain is built from TRBV13 and TRBJ1-4; D may be TRBD1 (5 bases). Germline CDR1 is PRHDT and CDR2 is FYEKMQ (reference sequence). V was pared by 3 bases and J by 6 bases, with 14 bases between. CDR3 size: 15 residues. This CDR3 reads CASSLGPAGHEKLFF. CDR3 sequence (DNA): TGTGCCAGCAGCTTGGGGCCTGCAGGGCATGAAAAACTGTTTTTT.

The V and J genes are TRBV3-1 (or the pseudogene TRBV3-2) and TRBJ1-1; no clear D. V lost 2 bases and J lost 4, with 8 bases in between. The germline V gene has CDR1 LGHDT and CDR2 YNNKEL (reference sequence). The CDR3 length is 13 residues. The DNA of the CDR3 is TGTGCCAGCAGCCAACAGTCGGGCACTGAAGCTTTCTTT. Its protein is CASSQQSGTEAFF.

The chain uses TRBV19 and TRBJ2-1; tentatively, D is TRBD2 (6 bases). V shed 4 bases and J shed 2 bases, with 15 bases lying between them. Germline CDR1 and CDR2: LNHDA and SQIVND (reference sequence). The CDR3 covers 16 residues. CDR3 DNA sequence: TGTGCCAGTAGTACCCCCTACGCGGGGACCTACAATGAGCAGTTCTTC. Translating gives CASSTPYAGTYNEQFF.

The chain carries TRBV21-1 and TRBJ2-7; the listed D gene, TRBD2, was not tested against the DNA. TRBV21-1 is a listed pseudogene. This CDR3 is built from 13 residues. CDR3 nucleotide sequence: TGTGCCAGCAGCAAAGAGCGGGGCAGCGAGCAGTACGTC. It is translated as CASSKERGSEQYV.

The chain combines TRBV19 with TRBJ2-3; perhaps TRBD2 as D (5 bases). V gave up 10 bases and J gave up 2 bases, with 16 bases separating them. Per germline, CDR1 LNHDA and CDR2 SQIVND (reference sequence). CDR3 length: 14 residues. The CDR3 protein is CATWTGEPTDTQYF. CDR3 nucleotide sequence: TGTGCCACCTGGACCGGGGAGCCCACAGATACGCAGTATTTT.

The chain carries TRBV9 and TRBJ2-1, with D maybe TRBD2 (6 bases). This CDR3 comprises 14 residues. Germline V gene lookup returns CDR1 SGDLS and CDR2 YYNGEE. V shed 7 bases and J shed 0 bases, with 11 bases lying between them. The CDR3 region is CASGPGSSYNEQFF. The CDR3 bases are TGTGCCAGCGGGCCCGGGAGCTCCTACAATGAGCAGTTCTTC.

The chain is built from TRBV7-6 and TRBJ2-2; D remains unclear. Germline V CDR1 and CDR2: SGHVS, FNYEAQ. Trimming left V 2 bases short and J 4 bases short, with 11 bases between. This CDR3 has 15 residues. CDR3 nucleotide sequence: TGTGCCAGCAGCTTAAACATCCCTCCCACCGGGGAGCTGTTTTTT. It codes for CASSLNIPPTGELFF.

The chain employs TRBV12-3 or TRBV12-4 and TRBJ1-4; D perhaps matches TRBD1 (6 bases). The ends were cut back, 7 bases at V and 7 bases at J, with 13 bases in the middle. The CDR3 runs 13 residues. The CDR3 loop reads CASTRDTGEKLFF. The DNA for the CDR3 is TGTGCCAGCACCCGGGACACGGGTGAAAAACTGTTTTTT.

The V call is TRBV4-1, the J call TRBJ1-1; TRBD1 is a possible D gene (5 bases). CDR3 length: 13 amino acids. Germline CDR1 reads MGHRA; CDR2 reads YSYEKL. The germline V and J ends were trimmed by 6 bases and 1 base, with 9 bases remaining between them. The CDR3 DNA reads TGCGCCAGCAGATTAGGGGCGAACACTGAAGCTTTCTTT. This sequence encodes CASRLGANTEAFF.

V and J are TRBV3-1 (or the pseudogene TRBV3-2) and TRBJ2-1; weak D call: TRBD2 (5 bases). Germline CDR1 reads LGHDT; CDR2 reads YNNKEL (reference sequence). The CDR3 spans 15 residues. V lost 7 bases, J lost 1 base, and 14 bases lay in between. For the CDR3, the DNA is TGTGCCAGCACCTCGGGAAAAGGGTCCTACAATGAGCAGTTCTTC. Amino acid sequence: CASTSGKGSYNEQFF.

The chain links TRBV6-5 to TRBJ2-1, with D tentatively TRBD2 (5 bases). With 0 bases removed from V and 10 bases from J, the gap between germline ends came to 13 bases. Germline CDR1 MNHEY, CDR2 SVGAGI. This CDR3 region has 14 residues. The CDR3 protein is CASSYSIAGNEQFF. CDR3 in DNA: TGTGCCAGCAGTTACTCGATTGCCGGGAACGAGCAGTTCTTC.

The chain links TRBV12-3 or TRBV12-4 to TRBJ1-2, with D perhaps matching TRBD1 (5 bases). Trimming cost V 8 bases and J 9 bases, with 19 bases left between them. This CDR3 is built from 13 residues. The CDR3 loop reads CASGPATEDSYTF. In DNA, the CDR3 is TGTGCCAGCGGCCCCGCGACAGAAGATAGCTACACCTTC.

This chain links TRBV25-1 with TRBJ2-2, with 8 bases matching TRBD2. The CDR3 extends over 16 amino acids. V was pared by 2 bases and J by 7 bases, with 9 bases of the junction left unmatched. The germline CDR1 and CDR2 sequences are MGHDK and SYGVNS. CDR3 sequence reads: CASSEGLRGAGGELFF. Written as DNA, the CDR3 is TGTGCCAGCAGTGAAGGATTGCGGGGGGCAGGCGGGGAGCTGTTTTTT.

The V gene is TRBV5-1, the J gene TRBJ1-2; TRBD1 agrees at 8 bases. CDR1 SGHRS and CDR2 YFSETQ come from the germline V gene. This CDR3 comprises 14 residues. The V and J ends lost 4 bases and 4 bases, in that order; junction bases with no gene match: 6. The CDR3 DNA follows: TGCGCCAGCAGCCCACGACAGGGGAGCTATGGCTACACCTTC. This gives the protein CASSPRQGSYGYTF. Drawing the rest from reference TRBV5-1 and TRBJ1-2, the complete variable domain is KAGVTQTPRYLIKTRGQQVTLSCSPISGHRSVSWYQQTPGQGLQFLFEYFSETQRNKGNFPGRFSGRQFSNSRSEMNVSTLELGDSALYLCASSPRQGSYGYTFGSGTRLTVV.

This clone came up a few times. The rearrangement links TRBV29-1 to TRBJ1-5, with D perhaps matching TRBD1 (6 bases). The CDR3 covers 13 residues. The V end was cut by 5 bases, the J end by 2 bases, with 10 bases between. Germline-derived CDR1 and CDR2 are SQVTM and ANQGSEA. This CDR3 is CSVIQGGNQPQHF. The CDR3 DNA reads as TGCAGCGTTATACAGGGAGGCAATCAGCCCCAGCATTTT. Full variable domain (missing parts from reference TRBV29-1 and TRBJ1-5): SAVISQKPSRDICQRGTSLTIQCQVDSQVTMMFWYRQQPGQSLTLIATANQGSEATYESGFVIDKFPISRPNLTFSTLTVSNMSPEDSSIYLCSVIQGGNQPQHFGDGTRLSIL.

The chain combines TRBV7-9 with TRBJ2-7; D remains ambiguous. CDR3 length: 12 amino acids. V was clipped by 2 bases and J by 1 base, with 3 bases between them. Germline CDR1 reads SEHNR; CDR2 reads FQNEAQ (reference sequence). CDR3: CASSLYSYEQYF. In DNA form, the CDR3 reads TGTGCCAGCAGCTTATATTCCTACGAGCAGTACTTC.